The subject of this entry is one T cell receptor (beta chain). Antigen unknown. The primer mix had 60 Vbeta and 13 Jbeta primers. Some clones are missing from TCRdb's copy, which holds only in-frame ones; the method was immunoSEQ multiplex PCR. Found here are 150,000 to 200,000 clones; the top ten clones hold 1.3%. CDR3 length: 12 amino acids. V shed 5 bases and J shed 0 bases, with 5 bases lying between them. Germline V gives CDR1 SGDLS, CDR2 YYNGEE. This sample is part of a study of cytomegalovirus exposure and HLA in healthy donors. Study-level points and caveats: CMV serostatus alone was available as immune exposure information. Later, TCR association rates were found to vary by HLA locus, highest for DRB1 and lowest for HLA-C.

The TCR originated in a woman aged 60 to 75 in good health and CMV-seronegative. The chain couples TRBV9 to TRBJ1-1; no definite D call. Sequenced material: PBMCs. The CDR3 DNA reads as TGTGCCAGCAGTGGCATGAACACTGAAGCTTTCTTT. Translating gives CASSGMNTEAFF.